Sequencing of this T cell receptor beta chain was carried out in a study of neurological immune-mediated disorders. MiXCR, run by TCRdb on the 5' RACE reads, gives a single entry per CDR3 protein. The sample shows about 55,000 distinct CDR3 sequences, around 4.4% of them seen only once. The CDR3 spans 13 residues. V lost 5 bases to trimming and J lost 4 bases, with 8 bases between them. The germline V gene encodes CDR1 SEHNR and CDR2 FQNEAQ (reference sequence). This clonotype has at least ten counts. The chain joins TRBV7-9 to TRBJ2-2, with D hard to call. The sample comprised PBMCs. The origin of this receptor is a man aged 50-60 years with multiple sclerosis. The CDR3 DNA is TGTGCCAGCAGCCCCCCCGTCACCGGGGAGCTGTTTTTT. Translated, it gives CASSPPVTGELFF. The whole variable domain, remainder taken from reference TRBV7-9 and TRBJ2-2, is DTGVSQNPRHKITKRGQNVTFRCDPISEHNRLYWYRQTLGQGPEFLTYFQNEAQLEKSRLLSDRFSAERPKGSFSTLEIQRTEQGDSAMYLCASSPPVTGELFFGEGSRLTVL.